Below, one T cell receptor (beta chain) is given with its context. The sample comes from a study of control samples from healthy donors and cancer patients. Assay used: immunoSEQ multiplex PCR; TCRdb lists only in-frame clones, some missing. The table includes about 100,000 clones, about 85% detected once. Unmatched junction bases numbered 5, after V lost 0 bases and J lost 8 bases. The CDR3 totals 16 residues. Germline CDR1 SEHNR, CDR2 FQNEAQ (reference sequence). The source material was blood. This chain links TRBV7-9 with TRBJ1-4; 11 bases fit TRBD1. This clonotype was sampled from a young man in good health. For the CDR3, the DNA is TGTGCCAGCAGCTTAGCATCCGGGACAGGGGGAGAAAAACTGTTTTTT. It encodes CASSLASGTGGEKLFF.